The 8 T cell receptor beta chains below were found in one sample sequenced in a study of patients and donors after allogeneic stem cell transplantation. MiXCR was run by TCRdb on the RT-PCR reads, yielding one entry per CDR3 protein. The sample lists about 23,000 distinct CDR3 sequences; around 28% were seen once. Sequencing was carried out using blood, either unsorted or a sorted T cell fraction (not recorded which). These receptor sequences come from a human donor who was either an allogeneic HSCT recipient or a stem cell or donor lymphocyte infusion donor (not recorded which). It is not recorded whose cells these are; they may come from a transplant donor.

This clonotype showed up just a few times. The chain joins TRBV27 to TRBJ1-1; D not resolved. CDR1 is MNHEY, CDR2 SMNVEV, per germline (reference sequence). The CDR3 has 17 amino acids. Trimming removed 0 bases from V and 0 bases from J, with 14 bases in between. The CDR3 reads CASSLSSFYGLNTEAFF. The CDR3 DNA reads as TGTGCCAGCAGTTTATCAAGTTTTTACGGTCTGAACACTGAAGCTTTCTTT.

For the CDR3, the DNA is TGTGCCAGCAGTTGGTTTCGGGCCTACGAGCAGTACTTC. This encodes CASSWFRAYEQYF. This chain uses TRBV27 with TRBJ2-7; D is ambiguous. V lost 4 bases to trimming and J lost 2 bases, with 9 bases between them. This CDR3 is built from 13 residues. From germline, CDR1 is MNHEY and CDR2 SMNVEV (reference sequence).

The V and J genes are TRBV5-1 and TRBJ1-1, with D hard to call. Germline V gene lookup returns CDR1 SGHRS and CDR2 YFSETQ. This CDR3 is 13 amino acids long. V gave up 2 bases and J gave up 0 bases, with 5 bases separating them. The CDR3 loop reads CASSLQMNTEAFF. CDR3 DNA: TGCGCCAGCAGCTTACAGATGAACACTGAAGCTTTCTTT.

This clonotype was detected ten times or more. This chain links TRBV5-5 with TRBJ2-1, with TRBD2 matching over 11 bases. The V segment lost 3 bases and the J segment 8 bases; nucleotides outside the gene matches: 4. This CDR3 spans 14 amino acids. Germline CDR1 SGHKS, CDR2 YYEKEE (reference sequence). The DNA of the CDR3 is TGTGCCAGCAGCTCGTGGACTAGCGGGTATGAGCAGTTCTTC. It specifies CASSSWTSGYEQFF.

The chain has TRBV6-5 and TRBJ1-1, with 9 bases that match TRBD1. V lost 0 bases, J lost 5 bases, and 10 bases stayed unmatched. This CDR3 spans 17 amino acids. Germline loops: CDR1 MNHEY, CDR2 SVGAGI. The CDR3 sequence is CASSYSKEGQGDTEAFF. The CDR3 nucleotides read TGTGCCAGCAGTTACTCGAAGGAGGGACAGGGTGATACTGAAGCTTTCTTT.

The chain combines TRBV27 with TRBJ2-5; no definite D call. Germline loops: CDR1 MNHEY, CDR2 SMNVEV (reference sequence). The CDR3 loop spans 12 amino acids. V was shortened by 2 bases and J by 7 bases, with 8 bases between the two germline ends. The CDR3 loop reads CASSLRAGTQYF. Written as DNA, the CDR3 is TGTGCCAGCAGTTTACGGGCTGGGACCCAGTACTTC.

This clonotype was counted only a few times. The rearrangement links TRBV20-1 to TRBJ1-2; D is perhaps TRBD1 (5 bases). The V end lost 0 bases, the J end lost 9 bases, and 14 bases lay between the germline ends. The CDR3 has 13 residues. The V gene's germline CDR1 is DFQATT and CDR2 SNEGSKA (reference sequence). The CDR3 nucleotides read TGCAGTGCTAGAGATGGGGCTGGGGGAAGCTACACCTTC. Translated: CSARDGAGGSYTF.

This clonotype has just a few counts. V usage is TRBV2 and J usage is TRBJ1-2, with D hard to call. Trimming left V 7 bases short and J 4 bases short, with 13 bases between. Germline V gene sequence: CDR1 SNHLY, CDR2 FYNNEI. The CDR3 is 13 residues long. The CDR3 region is CASTEERVYGYTF. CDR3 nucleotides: TGTGCCAGCACCGAAGAGAGGGTCTATGGCTACACCTTC.